This TCR beta chain is drawn from a study of vaccination and CD4 T cells after COVID-19. Overall study context: Post-vaccine sampling followed dose two by a median about 72 days (range 14 to 241).

With the Oncomine TCR Beta short-read assay, DNA from cultured CD4+ T cells was sequenced. MiXCR, run by TCRdb on the PCR reads, gives a single entry per CDR3 protein. The sample has about 26,000 distinct CDR3 sequences, 40% to 55% seen once. Of note for this clonotype: As yet, its antigen is unknown.

Treatment specified: roughly 10-day PBMC culture with coronavirus spike peptide pools or control peptides (ViraFEST assay). V dropped 1 base and J dropped 1 base, with 8 bases sitting between them. Germline CDR1 is SGHRS and CDR2 is YFSETQ. There are 14 residues in the CDR3. The source of this sequence is a human donor who received a COVID-19 vaccine. The chain combines TRBV5-1 with TRBJ1-2; D remains ambiguous. Sequencing was performed on CD4+ T cells from blood, cultured in vitro, taken before SARS-CoV-2 vaccination. The CDR3 DNA reads TGCGCCAGCAGCTTGCGACCTGTTAACTATGGCTACACCTTC. Translation: CASSLRPVNYGYTF.